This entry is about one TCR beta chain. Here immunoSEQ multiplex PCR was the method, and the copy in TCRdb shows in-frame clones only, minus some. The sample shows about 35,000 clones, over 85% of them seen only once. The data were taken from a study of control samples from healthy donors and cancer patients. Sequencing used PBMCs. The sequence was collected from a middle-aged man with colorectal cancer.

Written as DNA, the CDR3 is TGTGCCAGCAGCCGAACCGAAAGACAGGGGAACTATGGCTACACCTTC. Its protein is CASSRTERQGNYGYTF. J is TRBJ1-2 and V is TRBV11-2; TRBD1 matches at 8 bases. V shed 5 bases and J 2 bases; nucleotides not matched to a gene: 10. Germline assignment: CDR1 SGHAT and CDR2 FQNNGV. There are 16 residues in the CDR3.